The 5 T cell receptor beta chains presented below share a single source sample, sequenced in a study of blood T cell repertoires in COVID-19. Clones were sequenced by immunoSEQ multiplex PCR, and TCRdb holds only the in-frame ones, with some missing. The sample has 110,000 to 150,000 clones, around 80% seen once. What was sequenced was peripheral blood. The receptors shown here come from an elderly man with acute or convalescent COVID-19.

On this clone itself: An end of the junction differs from the germline gene, which may be a read error. The chain recombines TRBV18 with TRBJ1-1; tentatively, D is TRBD1 (6 bases). The CDR3 spans 15 residues. Germline V gene data show CDR1 as KGHSH and CDR2 as LQKENI. The CDR3 protein is CASSLSGHLNSEAFF. In DNA form, the CDR3 reads TGTGCCAGCTCACTTTCGGGACACCTGAACAGTGAAGCTTTCTTT.

This chain joins TRBV12-3 or TRBV12-4 and TRBJ2-3, with 9 bases identical to TRBD1. J gave up 5 bases and V 8 bases, and 5 bases lay outside the gene matches. This CDR3 spans 13 amino acids. This CDR3 is CASSQGAGDTQYF. The CDR3, as DNA: TGTGCCAGCTCACAGGGGGCCGGAGATACGCAGTATTTT.

This clone has only a few counts. The chain joins TRBV2 to TRBJ2-3; the match to TRBD1 covers 9 bases. Germline CDR1 is SNHLY and CDR2 is FYNNEI. This CDR3 has 14 residues. V trimming: 8 bases; J trimming: 0 bases; junction bases outside the gene matches: 3. The CDR3 nucleotides are TGTGCCAGCGGGGGACAGGGAAGCACAGATACGCAGTATTTT. Amino acid sequence: CASGGQGSTDTQYF. The full variable domain, with the rest looked up from reference TRBV2 and TRBJ2-3, is EPEVTQTPSHQVTQMGQEVILRCVPISNHLYFYWYRQILGQKVEFLVSFYNNEISEKSEIFDDQFSVERPDGSNFTLKIRSTKLEDSAMYFCASGGQGSTDTQYFGPGTRLTVL.

The chain carries TRBV7-3 and TRBJ2-3, with TRBD2 matching over 10 bases. The CDR3 consists of 14 residues. CDR1 and CDR2 (germline): SGHTA, FQGTGA. Germline trimming cut 8 bases from V and 4 bases from J; bases unmatched to any gene: 6. Written as DNA, the CDR3 is TGTGCCAGCCGTTCTAGCGGGGGTGCAGATACGCAGTATTTT. As protein: CASRSSGGADTQYF.

The sample holds one count of this clone. The chain recombines TRBV29-1 with TRBJ2-1; perhaps TRBD1 as D (6 bases). V lost 4 bases and J lost 7, with 14 bases in between. Germline CDR1 reads SQVTM; CDR2 reads ANQGSEA. The CDR3 runs to 13 residues. The CDR3 coding sequence is TGCAGCGTTGGCGTATCAAGGGGGAATGAGCAGTTCTTC. Encoded protein: CSVGVSRGNEQFF.